These 12 T cell receptor beta chains originate from one sample sequenced in a study of identical twins. TCRdb fed the 5' RACE reads into MiXCR, producing one record per CDR3 protein. The profile shows some 460,000 distinct CDR3 sequences, approximately 15% of them singletons. This same sample was also taken into another study, of yellow fever vaccine responses in identical twins.

Material: CD4+ T cells sorted from blood. These receptors were taken from a woman aged 18 to 35 in good health.

V is TRBV28 and J is TRBJ2-2; 8 bases are shared with TRBD1. J was trimmed by 3 bases and V by 6 bases; bases with no gene match: 9. Germline CDR1 is MDHEN and CDR2 is SYDVKM. The CDR3 extends over 16 amino acids. CDR3 protein: CASSRSPDRDTGELFF. CDR3 in DNA: TGTGCCAGCAGCCGCTCGCCGGACAGGGACACCGGGGAGCTGTTTTTT.

This clonotype occurred many times. This chain uses TRBV3-1 with TRBJ2-1, with D uncertain. This CDR3 has 14 amino acids. Germline V gives CDR1 LGHDT, CDR2 YNNKEL (reference sequence). V was clipped by 1 base and J by 5 bases, with 9 bases between them. CDR3 DNA: TGTGCCAGCAGCCAAGCCTCTGGGAACAATGAGCAGTTCTTC. Its protein product is CASSQASGNNEQFF.

V gene TRBV27 combines with J gene TRBJ2-1, with D tentatively TRBD1 (5 bases). The CDR3 totals 14 residues. The germline V gene encodes CDR1 MNHEY and CDR2 SMNVEV (reference sequence). V lost 0 bases and J 8 bases, leaving 11 bases between the germline ends. Here the CDR3 reads CASSLSGPQDEQFF. CDR3 DNA sequence: TGTGCCAGCAGTTTATCTGGCCCACAGGATGAGCAGTTCTTC.

This clonotype was counted between two and nine times. V and J are TRBV6-6 and TRBJ2-1; D is unclear. V was pared by 2 bases and J by 9 bases, with 8 bases between. This CDR3 has 12 amino acids. CDR1 and CDR2 from the germline V gene are MNHNY and SVGAGI (reference sequence). The CDR3 loop is CASSYRVGEQFF. The CDR3 region has the DNA TGTGCCAGCAGTTACAGGGTCGGTGAGCAGTTCTTC.

This clonotype was seen a few times. The chain links TRBV27 to TRBJ2-7; 9 bases match TRBD1. The CDR3 covers 13 residues. The V gene end was trimmed by 6 bases and the J gene end by 7 bases; junction bases not matched to a gene: 7. From germline, CDR1 is MNHEY and CDR2 SMNVEV (reference sequence). The CDR3 sequence is CASRRQGVGEQYF. CDR3 nucleotides: TGTGCCAGCAGGCGACAGGGGGTGGGGGAGCAGTACTTC.

A few counts support this clonotype. V usage is TRBV20-1 and J usage is TRBJ2-1; a possible D gene is TRBD1 (6 bases). CDR3 size: 15 residues. Germline CDR1 DFQATT, CDR2 SNEGSKA (reference sequence). V lost 4 bases and J 6 bases, leaving 19 bases between the germline ends. CDR3 loop: CSAIPNFGQRNEQFF. CDR3 nucleotides: TGCAGTGCTATCCCAAACTTTGGACAGCGCAATGAGCAGTTCTTC.

In its sample, this clonotype was seen a few times. The chain links TRBV20-1 to TRBJ2-1, with TRBD1 as a possible D gene (5 bases). V dropped 0 bases and J dropped 4 bases, with 13 bases sitting between them. The length of the CDR3 is 15 residues. CDR1 is DFQATT and CDR2 is SNEGSKA in the germline V gene (reference sequence). The CDR3 is CSARDLVGQYNEQFF. The CDR3 DNA is TGCAGTGCTAGAGATCTGGTCGGACAATACAATGAGCAGTTCTTC.

This clonotype has a count of ten or more. The rearrangement links TRBV12-3 or TRBV12-4 to TRBJ2-5; a possible D gene is TRBD1 (5 bases). Trimming removed 2 bases from V and 2 bases from J, with 12 bases in between. CDR3 length: 15 residues. The CDR3 bases are TGTGCCAGCAGTTTAAACAGGAAGTGGCAAGAGACCCAGTACTTC. The encoded protein is CASSLNRKWQETQYF.

The chain employs TRBV29-1 and TRBJ2-7; 9 nucleotides match TRBD2. The CDR3 consists of 13 residues. The trim removed 4 bases at V and 4 bases at J, leaving 5 bases unmatched. Looked up from germline, CDR1 is SQVTM and CDR2 is ANQGSEA. CDR3 DNA sequence: TGCAGCGTTGCAGGACTAGCGCCTTACGAGCAGTACTTC. Translation gives CSVAGLAPYEQYF.

This clonotype came up a few times. The V and J genes are TRBV20-1 and TRBJ2-1; D is undetermined. V lost 4 bases and J lost 0, with 13 bases in between. Germline V lookup: CDR1 DFQATT, CDR2 SNEGSKA (reference sequence). This CDR3 has 15 amino acids. The chain's CDR3 is CSATREMSSYNEQFF. CDR3 in DNA: TGCAGTGCTACCCGAGAAATGAGCTCCTACAATGAGCAGTTCTTC.

The table lists this clonotype with a few counts. The chain is built from TRBV6-2 or TRBV6-3 and TRBJ2-2; 13 positions agree with TRBD2. Germline CDR1 and CDR2: MNHEY and SVGEGT. The V gene end was trimmed by 6 bases and the J gene end by 5 bases; junction bases not matched to a gene: 3. This CDR3 has 15 amino acids. The CDR3 DNA reads TGTGCCAGCAGATTGGGACTAGCGGGAACCGGGGAGCTGTTTTTT. Translated, it gives CASRLGLAGTGELFF.

The rearrangement joins TRBV29-1 to TRBJ2-1; 11 positions match TRBD2. Losses at the gene ends were 7 bases for V and 2 bases for J; bases not matched to a gene: 4. The CDR3 sequence is 14 residues long. Germline V gene lookup returns CDR1 SQVTM and CDR2 ANQGSEA. The CDR3 reads CSAGTSGPYNEQFF. In DNA form, the CDR3 reads TGCAGCGCTGGGACTAGCGGACCCTACAATGAGCAGTTCTTC.